The entry below describes one T cell receptor (beta chain). The sample comes from a study of T cell changes during pregnancy in multiple sclerosis. J lost 5 bases, V lost 0 bases, and 8 bases had no gene match. The CDR3 spans 16 residues. Germline assignment: CDR1 ENHRY and CDR2 SYGVKD. Sequencing was performed with immunoSEQ multiplex PCR; in TCRdb, only in-frame clones are kept and a portion is missing. The data show approximately 40,000 clones, about 87% seen once. The J gene is TRBJ2-5, the V gene TRBV10-3; 8 bases fit TRBD2. This clonotype was obtained from a female donor with multiple sclerosis, enrolled in a pregnancy study. The specimen comprised CD4+ T cells from peripheral blood mononuclear cells, sampled in the second trimester of pregnancy. CDR3 in DNA: TGTGCCATCAGTGAGTCTGGGTTGACTAGCGTTGAGACCCAGTACTTC. Amino acid sequence: CAISESGLTSVETQYF.